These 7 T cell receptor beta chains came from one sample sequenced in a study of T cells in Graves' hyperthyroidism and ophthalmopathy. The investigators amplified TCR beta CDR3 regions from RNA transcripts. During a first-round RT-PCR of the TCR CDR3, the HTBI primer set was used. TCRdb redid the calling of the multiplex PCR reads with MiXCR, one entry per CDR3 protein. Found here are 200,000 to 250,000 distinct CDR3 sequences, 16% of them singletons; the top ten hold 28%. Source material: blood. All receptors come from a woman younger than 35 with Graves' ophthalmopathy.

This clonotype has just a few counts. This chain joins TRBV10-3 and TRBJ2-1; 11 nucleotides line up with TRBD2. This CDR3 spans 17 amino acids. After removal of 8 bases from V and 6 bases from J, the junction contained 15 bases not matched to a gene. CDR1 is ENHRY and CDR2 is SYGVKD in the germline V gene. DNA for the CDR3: TGTGCCATCGCTGGTAGCGGGAGGGTCGACTTGGGCAATGAGCAGTTCTTC. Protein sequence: CAIAGSGRVDLGNEQFF.

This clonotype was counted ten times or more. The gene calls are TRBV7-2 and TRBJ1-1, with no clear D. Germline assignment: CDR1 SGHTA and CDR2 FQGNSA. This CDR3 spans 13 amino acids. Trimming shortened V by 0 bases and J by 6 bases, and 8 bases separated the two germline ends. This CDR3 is CASSLAGVAEAFF. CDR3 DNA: TGTGCCAGCAGCTTAGCCGGGGTGGCTGAAGCTTTCTTT.

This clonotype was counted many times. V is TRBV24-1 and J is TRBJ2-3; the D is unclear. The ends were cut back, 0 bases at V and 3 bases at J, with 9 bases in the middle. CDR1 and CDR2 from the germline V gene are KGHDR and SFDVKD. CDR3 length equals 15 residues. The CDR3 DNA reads TGTGCCACCAGTGATTTGACTGGCACTACAGATACGCAGTATTTT. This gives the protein CATSDLTGTTDTQYF.

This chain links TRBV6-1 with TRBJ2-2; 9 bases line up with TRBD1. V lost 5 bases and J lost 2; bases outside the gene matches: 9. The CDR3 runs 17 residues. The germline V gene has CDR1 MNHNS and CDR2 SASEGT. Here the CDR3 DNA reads TGTGCCAGCAGTAAACCAACAGGGGGCGCAAACACCGGGGAGCTGTTTTTT. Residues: CASSKPTGGANTGELFF.

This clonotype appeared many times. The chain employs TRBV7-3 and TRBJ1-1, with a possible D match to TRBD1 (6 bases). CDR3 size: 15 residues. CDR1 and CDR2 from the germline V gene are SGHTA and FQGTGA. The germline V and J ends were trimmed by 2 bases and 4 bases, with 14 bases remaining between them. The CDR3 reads CASSLLGGRVTEAFF. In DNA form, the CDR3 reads TGTGCCAGCAGCTTACTCGGGGGGCGCGTCACTGAAGCTTTCTTT.

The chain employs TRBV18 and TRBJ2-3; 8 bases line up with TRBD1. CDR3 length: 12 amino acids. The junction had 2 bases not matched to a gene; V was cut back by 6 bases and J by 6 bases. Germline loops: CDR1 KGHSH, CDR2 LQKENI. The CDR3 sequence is CASSGQVDTQYF. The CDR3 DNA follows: TGTGCCAGCTCGGGACAGGTGGATACGCAGTATTTT. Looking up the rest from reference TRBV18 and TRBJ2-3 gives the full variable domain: NAGVMQNPRHLVRRRGQEARLRCSPMKGHSHVYWYRQLPEEGLKFMVYLQKENIIDESGMPKERFSAEFPKEGPSILRIQQVVRGDSAAYFCASSGQVDTQYFGPGTRLTVL.

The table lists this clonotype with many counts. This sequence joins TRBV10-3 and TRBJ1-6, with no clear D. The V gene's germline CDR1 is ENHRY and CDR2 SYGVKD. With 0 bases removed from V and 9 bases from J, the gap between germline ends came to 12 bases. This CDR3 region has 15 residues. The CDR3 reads CAISESNSVTSPLHF. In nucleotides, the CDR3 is TGTGCCATCAGTGAGTCGAATTCGGTCACTTCACCCCTCCACTTT.